The clone carrying this T cell receptor (beta chain) was recorded at least ten times. What it recognizes is unknown. A junction boundary mismatches the germline segment, possibly from a read error. The data were taken from a study of neurological immune-mediated disorders. TCRdb itself ran the 5' RACE reads through MiXCR, one entry per CDR3 protein. The sample comprises under 75,000 distinct CDR3 sequences, around 5% of which are singletons, and about 6% rests with the top ten. This CDR3 has 13 amino acids. Regarding the study as a whole: None of the CDR3 amino acid sequences found in expanded clones was shared across subjects. This suggests that the TCR-beta repertoires were private in all groups.

The TCR comes from a human donor with multiple sclerosis. The donor label of this sample is uncertain. Material: PBMCs. The chain uses TRBV12-3 or TRBV12-4 and TRBJ2-1, with 15 positions matching TRBD2. As DNA, the CDR3 is TGTGCCAGCAGTCCCGGGACTAGCGGGGGGTCCTCTTTC. Its protein is CASSPGTSGGSSF.